This T cell receptor (beta chain) was sequenced during a study of blood T cell repertoires in COVID-19. For the study at large: Samples of COVID-19 (acute and convalescent) were obtained from the United States, Italy and Spain. T cells, B-cell-depleted T cells, or PBMCs supplied cDNA or gDNA.

There are 15 residues in the CDR3. Germline V gene lookup returns CDR1 SGHNT and CDR2 YYREEE (reference sequence). The trim removed 4 bases at V and 7 bases at J, leaving 11 bases unmatched. Original methodology: Amplification of reference gene primers was used by the study to estimate nucleated cell counts. Method: immunoSEQ multiplex PCR; TCRdb's copy keeps in-frame clones and lacks some. V and J calls and clone size are copied from that table; D and trimming were computed from the DNA. The sample records a few hundred thousand clones, almost 85% being singletons. This clone showed up many times. This chain links TRBV5-4 with TRBJ2-1; the match to TRBD1 covers 7 bases. The clonotype comes from a man aged 50-59 years with active or convalescent COVID-19. What was sequenced was peripheral blood. The CDR3 reads CASSQRGPVLNEQFF. The CDR3 DNA is TGTGCCAGCAGCCAAAGGGGGCCGGTACTGAATGAGCAGTTCTTC.